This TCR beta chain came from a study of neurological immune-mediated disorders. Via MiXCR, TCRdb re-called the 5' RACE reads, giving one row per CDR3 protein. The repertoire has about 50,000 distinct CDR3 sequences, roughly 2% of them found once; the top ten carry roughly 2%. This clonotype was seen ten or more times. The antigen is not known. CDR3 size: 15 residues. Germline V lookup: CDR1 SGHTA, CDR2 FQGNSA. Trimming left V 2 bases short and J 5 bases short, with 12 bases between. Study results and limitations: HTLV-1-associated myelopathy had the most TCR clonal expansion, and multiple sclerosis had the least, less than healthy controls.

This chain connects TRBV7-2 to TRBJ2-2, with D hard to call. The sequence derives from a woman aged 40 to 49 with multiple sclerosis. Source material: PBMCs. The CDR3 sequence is CASSLRWYGTGELFF. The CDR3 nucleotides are TGTGCCAGCAGCTTAAGGTGGTATGGGACCGGGGAGCTGTTTTTT.